These 5 T cell receptor beta chains were sequenced from one sample in a study of blood T cell repertoires in COVID-19. TCRdb's table, derived via immunoSEQ multiplex PCR, lists solely in-frame clones and lacks some. The data hold 200,000 or so clones, with roughly 80% observed a single time. Specimen: peripheral blood. The receptors were gathered from a human donor in a cohort sampled during active COVID-19.

The chain joins TRBV12-5 to TRBJ2-5; 8 bases are a match to TRBD2. The trim removed 0 bases at V and 5 bases at J, leaving 5 bases unmatched. This CDR3 region has 15 residues. The germline gives CDR1 LGHNT, CDR2 FRNRAP. The CDR3 coding sequence is TGTGCTAGTGGTTTGGTACGGGGCGGGAGGGAGACCCAGTACTTC. It yields the protein CASGLVRGGRETQYF.

The chain has TRBV18 and TRBJ2-1, with 7 bases aligning to TRBD1. Germline CDR1 reads KGHSH; CDR2 reads LQKENI. This CDR3 comprises 15 residues. Trimming at V came to 3 bases and at J to 7 bases, leaving 9 bases not matched to a gene. For the CDR3, the DNA is TGTGCCAGCTCACCCGGAGCAGGGGGTAGGAATGAGCAGTTCTTC. Its translation is CASSPGAGGRNEQFF.

This clone was detected only a few times. The J gene is TRBJ2-7, the V gene TRBV2; perhaps TRBD2 as D (5 bases). V was trimmed by 4 bases and J by 12 bases, leaving 13 bases between them. The CDR3 is made up of 11 amino acids. Germline-derived CDR1 and CDR2 are SNHLY and FYNNEI. The CDR3 loop reads CASSGFQDSYF. The DNA of the CDR3 is TGTGCCAGCAGTGGGTTCCAGGACTCGTACTTC. Variable domain in full (rest from reference TRBV2 and TRBJ2-7): EPEVTQTPSHQVTQMGQEVILRCVPISNHLYFYWYRQILGQKVEFLVSFYNNEISEKSEIFDDQFSVERPDGSNFTLKIRSTKLEDSAMYFCASSGFQDSYFGPGTRLTVT.

The chain couples TRBV27 to TRBJ1-5, with 9 nucleotides matching TRBD1. CDR1 and CDR2 (germline): MNHEY, SMNVEV (reference sequence). This CDR3 region has 15 residues. V was clipped by 4 bases and J by 3 bases; unmatched bases: 4. The CDR3 DNA reads as TGTGCCAGCAGTTCGACAGGGGGGATCAATCAGCCCCAGCATTTT. Protein sequence: CASSSTGGINQPQHF.

The chain links TRBV4-3 to TRBJ2-7, with D maybe TRBD1 (6 bases). From germline, CDR1 is LGHNA and CDR2 YSLEER. V dropped 0 bases and J dropped 3 bases, with 12 bases sitting between them. This CDR3 is 15 amino acids long. The CDR3 coding sequence is TGCGCCAGCAGCCAAGAACTAGACAGGCTCTACGAGCAGTACTTC. Amino acid sequence: CASSQELDRLYEQYF.